These 28 T cell receptor beta chains were all obtained from the same sample, sequenced in a study of technical replicates of blood from several donors. This table comes from immunoSEQ multiplex PCR, and its TCRdb copy is limited to in-frame clones, with some not included. The top ten hold approximately 0.24% of the sample, which has more than 75,000 clones, about 94% seen once. What was sequenced was T cells isolated from PBMCs. These receptors all stem from a human donor in good health.

This sequence joins TRBV11-2 and TRBJ2-5, with D perhaps matching TRBD2 (5 bases). The CDR3 has 13 residues. V lost 3 bases to trimming and J lost 2 bases, with 7 bases between them. Germline lookup yields CDR1 SGHAT and CDR2 FQNNGV. The CDR3 DNA follows: TGTGCCAGCAGCTTCGGGGTTCAAGAGACCCAGTACTTC. Translation gives CASSFGVQETQYF.

The gene calls are TRBV9 and TRBJ1-1; 8 bases fit TRBD1. The V and J ends lost 0 bases and 10 bases, in that order; junction bases with no gene match: 8. This CDR3 comprises 14 residues. The V gene's germline CDR1 is SGDLS and CDR2 YYNGEE. This CDR3 reads CASSVDPTGGRAFF. The CDR3, as DNA: TGTGCCAGCAGCGTAGACCCCACAGGGGGGAGAGCTTTCTTT.

This chain uses TRBV27 with TRBJ1-2, with D maybe TRBD1 (6 bases). Germline V gives CDR1 MNHEY, CDR2 SMNVEV (reference sequence). With 7 bases removed from V and 7 bases from J, the gap between germline ends came to 28 bases. The CDR3 consists of 17 residues. CDR3 residues: CASTGETGASLTRGYTF. CDR3 sequence (DNA): TGTGCCAGCACCGGAGAGACAGGCGCCAGCCTTACCCGTGGCTACACCTTC.

The chain carries TRBV9 and TRBJ1-3, with D possibly being TRBD1 (6 bases). Looked up from germline, CDR1 is SGDLS and CDR2 is YYNGEE. V lost 3 bases, J lost 0 bases, and 10 bases lay in between. The CDR3 has 15 residues. CDR3 in amino acids: CASSATGYSGNTIYF. CDR3 DNA sequence: TGTGCCAGCAGCGCCACAGGGTACTCTGGAAACACCATATATTTT. The whole variable domain, remainder taken from reference TRBV9 and TRBJ1-3, is DSGVTQTPKHLITATGQRVTLRCSPRSGDLSVYWYQQSLDQGLQFLIQYYNGEERAKGNILERFSAQQFPDLHSELNLSSLELGDSALYFCASSATGYSGNTIYFGEGSWLTVV.

This clone was observed once. The chain carries TRBV6-1 and TRBJ2-1; 7 nucleotides agree with TRBD1. V trimming: 4 bases; J trimming: 9 bases; junction bases outside the gene matches: 3. In germline, CDR1 is MNHNS, CDR2 SASEGT. The CDR3 spans 12 residues. In DNA form, the CDR3 reads TGTGCCAGCAGTGCTCAGGGGGTTGAGCAGTTCTTC. Protein: CASSAQGVEQFF.

This sequence joins TRBV5-1 and TRBJ2-5, with a weak D call TRBD2 (6 bases). The germline V and J ends were trimmed by 2 bases and 3 bases, with 8 bases remaining between them. Per germline, CDR1 SGHRS and CDR2 YFSETQ. CDR3 size: 13 residues. The CDR3 region is CASSFGGEETQYF. CDR3 DNA: TGCGCCAGCAGCTTCGGGGGTGAAGAGACCCAGTACTTC.

This chain links TRBV18 with TRBJ1-5, with D hard to call. The CDR3 is made up of 15 amino acids. Germline loops: CDR1 KGHSH, CDR2 LQKENI. The V end lost 2 bases, the J end lost 7 bases, and 15 bases lay between the germline ends. DNA for the CDR3: TGTGCCAGCTCACCATCTTTTGGGCAGGAACAGCCCCAGCATTTT. Translation: CASSPSFGQEQPQHF.

The V and J genes are TRBV2 and TRBJ2-7; possible D gene TRBD2, 5 bases. In germline, CDR1 is SNHLY, CDR2 FYNNEI. The ends were cut back, 6 bases at V and 5 bases at J, with 17 bases in the middle. The CDR3 consists of 14 residues. CDR3 coding DNA: TGTGCCAGCAGCTGGACCTTAGGAGGTCACGAGCAGTACTTC. This encodes CASSWTLGGHEQYF.

The chain has TRBV11-3 and TRBJ1-1; D possibly corresponds to TRBD1 (6 bases). The CDR3 totals 15 residues. Trimming left V 5 bases short and J 0 bases short, with 13 bases between. Per the germline V gene, CDR1 is SGHNT and CDR2 is YENEEA. For the CDR3, the DNA is TGTGCCAGCAGCCTGACGGGACACATGAACACTGAAGCTTTCTTT. Its translation: CASSLTGHMNTEAFF.

This chain joins TRBV4-1 and TRBJ2-5; 11 nucleotides line up with TRBD2. The germline CDR1 and CDR2 sequences are MGHRA and YSYEKL. The ends lost 0 bases at V and 3 bases at J; junction bases unmatched: 6. This CDR3 has 17 amino acids. In DNA, the CDR3 is TGCGCCAGCAGCCAAGATGTCAGACTAGCGGGGAAAGAGACCCAGTACTTC. Protein: CASSQDVRLAGKETQYF.

The V call is TRBV11-3, the J call TRBJ2-3; 12 bases are shared with TRBD2. The germline gives CDR1 SGHNT, CDR2 YENEEA. The CDR3 extends over 18 amino acids. V was pared by 2 bases and J by 1 base, with 7 bases of the junction left unmatched. CDR3 nucleotides: TGTGCCAGCAGCTTACGCCTAGCGGGGGGGGGTGGCACAGATACGCAGTATTTT. It codes for CASSLRLAGGGGTDTQYF.

The rearrangement links TRBV2 to TRBJ2-7; 10 bases align to TRBD2. The length of the CDR3 is 15 residues. Germline V lookup: CDR1 SNHLY, CDR2 FYNNEI. Germline trimming cut 4 bases from V and 2 bases from J; bases unmatched to any gene: 5. CDR3 DNA: TGTGCCAGCAGTGGTTGGACTAGCGGTCCCTACGAGCAGTACTTC. It specifies CASSGWTSGPYEQYF.

The chain couples TRBV29-1 to TRBJ2-2, with D possibly TRBD2 on 6 matching bases. The V and J ends lost 4 bases and 6 bases respectively, with 9 bases between them. Germline V gene lookup returns CDR1 SQVTM and CDR2 ANQGSEA. The CDR3 sequence is 12 residues long. The CDR3 DNA reads TGCAGCGTTGGATGGGGGGCCGGGGAGCTGTTTTTT. Its translation is CSVGWGAGELFF.

The J gene is TRBJ1-4, the V gene TRBV13; D gene ambiguous. Trimming shortened V by 6 bases and J by 3 bases, and 11 bases separated the two germline ends. The CDR3 is 14 amino acids. CDR1 and CDR2 from the germline V gene are PRHDT and FYEKMQ (reference sequence). DNA of the CDR3: TGTGCCAGCAGTCGGCGACTATCTAATGAAAAACTGTTTTTT. Protein product: CASSRRLSNEKLFF.

The chain joins TRBV27 to TRBJ2-2; tentatively, D is TRBD1 (5 bases). V was cut by 2 bases and J by 4 bases, with 8 bases left in between. The CDR3 spans 14 residues. In germline, CDR1 is MNHEY, CDR2 SMNVEV (reference sequence). CDR3 region: CASSLDQGTGELFF. Here the CDR3 DNA reads TGTGCCAGCAGTTTAGACCAGGGCACCGGGGAGCTGTTTTTT.

This chain connects TRBV5-1 to TRBJ2-1, with 8 bases aligning to TRBD1. This CDR3 is 16 amino acids long. Germline V gene sequence: CDR1 SGHRS, CDR2 YFSETQ. V shed 4 bases, J shed 3 bases, and the junction held 9 bases outside the gene matches. CDR3 bases: TGCGCCAGCAGCCCGACACAGGGGGAACTCTACAATGAGCAGTTCTTC. Encoded protein: CASSPTQGELYNEQFF. Full variable domain (rest looked up from reference TRBV5-1 and TRBJ2-1): KAGVTQTPRYLIKTRGQQVTLSCSPISGHRSVSWYQQTPGQGLQFLFEYFSETQRNKGNFPGRFSGRQFSNSRSEMNVSTLELGDSALYLCASSPTQGELYNEQFFGPGTRLTVL.

The chain is built from TRBV5-1 and TRBJ2-5; perhaps TRBD1 as D (5 bases). CDR1 and CDR2 (germline): SGHRS, YFSETQ. The CDR3 length is 15 residues. The V end lost 0 bases, the J end lost 2 bases, and 11 bases lay between the germline ends. CDR3 sequence (DNA): TGCGCCAGCAGCTTGGCGGTGGACATTCAAGAGACCCAGTACTTC. Protein: CASSLAVDIQETQYF.

CDR3 bases: TGCGCCAGCAGCCCCAACCCAACAGAGTCCTACGAGCAGTACTTC. This gives the protein CASSPNPTESYEQYF. This chain connects TRBV5-1 to TRBJ2-7; no clear D. The germline CDR1 and CDR2 sequences are SGHRS and YFSETQ. CDR3 length: 15 amino acids. Trimming took 4 bases from V and 1 from J, leaving 15 bases between them.

Comments on this clone: Other DNA sequences in this specimen translate into the identical CDR3. The V gene is TRBV19, the J gene TRBJ1-5; D uncertain. Trimming removed 6 bases from V and 4 bases from J, with 7 bases in between. Per germline, CDR1 LNHDA and CDR2 SQIVND (reference sequence). The CDR3 consists of 12 residues. The CDR3 spells CASRLGNQPQHF. Here the CDR3 DNA reads TGTGCCAGTAGACTAGGGAATCAGCCCCAGCATTTT.

The J gene is TRBJ1-1, the V gene TRBV6-1; D possibly corresponds to TRBD1 (6 bases). This CDR3 is built from 14 residues. The ends were cut back, 2 bases at V and 4 bases at J, with 11 bases in the middle. CDR1 MNHNS and CDR2 SASEGT come from the germline V gene. In DNA form, the CDR3 reads TGTGCCAGCAGTGAACCAGGGGCTGTCACTGAAGCTTTCTTT. Residues: CASSEPGAVTEAFF.

The rearrangement uses TRBV6-1 and TRBJ2-7; TRBD1 matches 9 bases. Per germline, CDR1 MNHNS and CDR2 SASEGT. This CDR3 region has 15 residues. Losses at the gene ends were 5 bases for V and 1 base for J; bases not matched to a gene: 6. CDR3 sequence: CASSRDRVISYEQYF. In nucleotides, the CDR3 is TGTGCCAGCAGTCGGGACAGGGTAATTTCCTACGAGCAGTACTTC.

The V and J genes are TRBV5-1 and TRBJ2-2, with 8 bases matching TRBD1. Germline loops: CDR1 SGHRS, CDR2 YFSETQ. V lost 0 bases and J lost 1; bases outside the gene matches: 2. The CDR3 runs to 16 residues. The CDR3: CASSLVGTGNTGELFF. In DNA, the CDR3 is TGCGCCAGCAGCTTGGTAGGGACAGGGAACACCGGGGAGCTGTTTTTT.

The chain couples TRBV9 to TRBJ1-2; D is unresolved. The CDR3 consists of 15 residues. Trimming removed 3 bases at V and 4 bases at J, with 16 bases between. The germline CDR1 and CDR2 sequences are SGDLS and YYNGEE. The CDR3 DNA reads TGTGCCAGCAGCGCCCATTTGGCCGCTGGCTATGGCTACACCTTC. This sequence encodes CASSAHLAAGYGYTF.

The J gene is TRBJ2-3, the V gene TRBV7-9, with unresolved D. Germline assignment: CDR1 SEHNR and CDR2 FQNEAQ (reference sequence). This CDR3 contains 14 residues. The ends were cut back, 2 bases at V and 0 bases at J, with 6 bases in the middle. CDR3 sequence: CASSLYRSTDTQYF. CDR3 in DNA: TGTGCCAGCAGCTTATATAGAAGCACAGATACGCAGTATTTT.

The V and J genes are TRBV5-1 and TRBJ2-7, with 10 bases aligning to TRBD1. This CDR3 region has 14 residues. J gave up 3 bases and V 2 bases, and 2 bases lay outside the gene matches. Per germline, CDR1 SGHRS and CDR2 YFSETQ. CDR3 in DNA: TGCGCCAGCAGCTTAGGGACAGGGGTCTACGAGCAGTACTTC. Amino acids: CASSLGTGVYEQYF.

This chain uses TRBV29-1 with TRBJ1-2; D is unresolved. Trimming took off 3 bases at V and 0 bases at J, with 8 bases between the two ends. Germline CDR1 reads SQVTM; CDR2 reads ANQGSEA. The CDR3 length is 13 residues. Here the CDR3 reads CSVEQLTNYGYTF. The CDR3 bases are TGCAGCGTTGAGCAGTTGACTAACTATGGCTACACCTTC.

This chain joins TRBV30 and TRBJ1-4; perhaps TRBD1 as D (5 bases). Germline V CDR1 and CDR2: GTSNPN, SVGIG (reference sequence). The CDR3 contains 12 residues. The V end was cut by 7 bases, the J end by 2 bases, with 8 bases between. In DNA form, the CDR3 reads TGTGCCTTACAGGTGACTAATGAAAAACTGTTTTTT. It is translated as CALQVTNEKLFF. The complete variable domain, with remaining parts taken from reference TRBV30 and TRBJ1-4, reads SQTIHQWPATLVQPVGSPLSLECTVEGTSNPNLYWYRQAAGRGLQLLFYSVGIGQISSEVPQNLSASRPQDRQFILSSKKLLLSDSGFYLCALQVTNEKLFFGSGTQLSVL.

CDR3 loop: CASSWDSQGPYEQYF. The DNA of the CDR3 is TGTGCCAGCAGCTGGGACAGTCAGGGTCCCTACGAGCAGTACTTC. The gene calls are TRBV28 and TRBJ2-7; 7 nucleotides align to TRBD1. Per the germline V gene, CDR1 is MDHEN and CDR2 is SYDVKM. J gave up 2 bases and V 6 bases, and 10 bases lay outside the gene matches. The CDR3 covers 15 residues.